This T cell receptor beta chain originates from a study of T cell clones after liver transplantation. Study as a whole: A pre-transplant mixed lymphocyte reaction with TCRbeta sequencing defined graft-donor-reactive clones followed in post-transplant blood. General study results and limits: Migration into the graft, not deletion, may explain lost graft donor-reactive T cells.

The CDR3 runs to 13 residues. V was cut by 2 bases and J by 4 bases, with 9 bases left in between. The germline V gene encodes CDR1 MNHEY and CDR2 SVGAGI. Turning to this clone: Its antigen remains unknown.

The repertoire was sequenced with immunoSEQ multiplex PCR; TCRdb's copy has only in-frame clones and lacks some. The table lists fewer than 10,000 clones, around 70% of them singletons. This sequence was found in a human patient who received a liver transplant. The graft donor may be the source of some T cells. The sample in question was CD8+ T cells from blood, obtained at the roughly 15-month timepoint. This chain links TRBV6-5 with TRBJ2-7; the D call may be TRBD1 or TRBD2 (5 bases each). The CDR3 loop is CASSYGGTYEQYF. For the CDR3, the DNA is TGTGCCAGCAGTTACGGGGGAACTTACGAGCAGTACTTC.